The entry that follows covers one T cell receptor (beta chain) sequence. Its antigen is undetermined. This entry belongs to a study of pediatric ulcerative colitis. Overall study results and limits: Two rectal clonotypes were found only in ulcerative colitis patients, all of them.

Produced via immunoSEQ multiplex PCR; TCRdb's table is partial and in-frame only. In the table there are some 60,000 clones, about 80% of which are singletons. The source of this sequence is a boy aged 10-17 years with moderate ulcerative colitis. The sample comprised blood.

CDR3 region: CASGLGHPTRTGGSGNTIYF. The CDR3 DNA is TGTGCTAGTGGTTTGGGACACCCCACTCGGACAGGGGGCTCTGGAAACACCATATATTTT. The chain employs TRBV12-5 and TRBJ1-3; 10 positions match TRBD1. With 1 base clipped from V and 0 bases from J, the junction kept 12 bases outside the gene matches. The length of the CDR3 is 20 residues. Germline V gene data show CDR1 as LGHNT and CDR2 as FRNRAP.